Shown below are 29 T cell receptor beta chains from a single sample sequenced in a study of cytomegalovirus exposure and HLA in healthy donors. Both 60 Vbeta primers and 13 Jbeta primers went into the PCR. TCRdb keeps only in-frame clones here, not all; method: immunoSEQ multiplex PCR. Among 90,000 to 120,000 clones listed, 9.5% to 13% were seen once. Sample: PBMCs. The receptors come from a man aged 35-49 years in good health and CMV-seropositive.

The chain combines TRBV6-1 with TRBJ2-1; a weak D match, TRBD2 (6 bases). The V end lost 5 bases, the J end lost 4 bases, and 15 bases lay between the germline ends. In germline, CDR1 is MNHNS, CDR2 SASEGT. CDR3 length: 15 amino acids. In nucleotides, the CDR3 is TGTGCCAGCAGTCGGAGGGAGGAGGGGTACAATGAGCAGTTCTTC. Translated, it gives CASSRREEGYNEQFF.

This chain uses TRBV10-3 with TRBJ1-1; D possibly corresponds to TRBD1 (6 bases). Trimming pared 7 bases from V and 2 bases from J, leaving 14 bases between. This CDR3 is built from 14 residues. Germline lookup yields CDR1 ENHRY and CDR2 SYGVKD. CDR3 nucleotide sequence: TGTGCCATCACCAGGGGCCCGGGAAACACTGAAGCTTTCTTT. Translation gives CAITRGPGNTEAFF.

The gene calls are TRBV19 and TRBJ1-5; TRBD1 might be the D (5 bases). Germline V gene lookup returns CDR1 LNHDA and CDR2 SQIVND (reference sequence). The CDR3 is 13 residues long. The germline V and J ends were trimmed by 6 bases and 3 bases, with 9 bases remaining between them. The DNA of the CDR3 is TGTGCCAGTAGCGACAGAGCCAATCAGCCCCAGCATTTT. It is translated as CASSDRANQPQHF.

This clone turned up a few times. The CDR3 reads CASSPGTGLYNEQFF. CDR3 DNA sequence: TGTGCCAGCAGCCCCGGAACAGGGCTCTACAATGAGCAGTTCTTC. The genes are TRBV7-9 and TRBJ2-1; D is perhaps TRBD1 (6 bases). Trimming shortened V by 5 bases and J by 3 bases, and 14 bases separated the two germline ends. The CDR3 consists of 15 residues. Germline-derived CDR1 and CDR2 are SEHNR and FQNEAQ (reference sequence).

This clone has a single count. The chain combines TRBV10-3 with TRBJ2-1, with D perhaps matching TRBD1 (6 bases). The germline V gene has CDR1 ENHRY and CDR2 SYGVKD. The CDR3 totals 16 residues. V lost 3 bases and J lost 10, with 22 bases in between. CDR3 residues: CAISDAGGPRGWEQFF. CDR3 nucleotides: TGTGCCATCAGTGACGCGGGCGGCCCCAGGGGATGGGAGCAGTTCTTC.

This clone has only a few counts. The chain combines TRBV2 with TRBJ1-2; 9 bases are a match to TRBD1. Losses at the gene ends were 1 base for V and 3 bases for J; bases not matched to a gene: 0. The CDR3 is 14 amino acids. CDR1 and CDR2 from the germline V gene are SNHLY and FYNNEI. The CDR3 here is CASSEGTGDYGYTF. In nucleotides, the CDR3 is TGTGCCAGCAGTGAAGGGACAGGGGACTATGGCTACACCTTC.

V is TRBV6-5 and J is TRBJ2-1; 7 bases agree with TRBD2. Germline V gives CDR1 MNHEY, CDR2 SVGAGI. The CDR3 is 15 amino acids. After removal of 6 bases from V and 0 bases from J, the junction contained 5 bases not matched to a gene. The CDR3 coding sequence is TGTGCCAGCAGAATACTAGCGCGCTCCTACAATGAGCAGTTCTTC. Its translation: CASRILARSYNEQFF.

This clone was detected only a few times. Its ends do not fully match the called genes, so a read error is possible. The gene calls are TRBV7-8 and TRBJ2-1; 12 nucleotides align to TRBD2. The CDR3 has 14 residues. Germline CDR1 reads SGHVS; CDR2 reads FQNEAQ. The CDR3 here is CASSLAGGVNEQFF. Written as DNA, the CDR3 is TGTGCCAGCAGCCTAGCGGGAGGGGTCAATGAGCAGTTCTTC.

This clone was observed a few times. The chain has TRBV19 and TRBJ2-7; D may be TRBD1 (6 bases). This CDR3 is built from 14 residues. Germline CDR1 LNHDA, CDR2 SQIVND (reference sequence). The ends were cut back, 3 bases at V and 2 bases at J, with 11 bases in the middle. CDR3 sequence reads: CASSIGQRTYEQYF. DNA for the CDR3: TGTGCCAGTAGTATTGGACAGCGGACCTACGAGCAGTACTTC. The entire variable domain, with the rest obtained from reference TRBV19 and TRBJ2-7, is as follows: DGGITQSPKYLFRKEGQNVTLSCEQNLNHDAMYWYRQDPGQGLRLIYYSQIVNDFQKGDIAEGYSVSREKKESFPLTVTSAQKNPTAFYLCASSIGQRTYEQYFGPGTRLTVT.

This rearrangement joins TRBV15 to TRBJ2-3, with D possibly TRBD1 on 6 matching bases. The CDR3 runs to 16 residues. V lost 0 bases and J 3 bases, leaving 13 bases between the germline ends. In germline, CDR1 is LNHNV, CDR2 YYDKDF (reference sequence). CDR3 coding DNA: TGTGCCACCAGCAGAGATTCCACAGGGCTAACAGATACGCAGTATTTT. It specifies CATSRDSTGLTDTQYF.

This clone has more than one count but fewer than ten. The chain recombines TRBV30 with TRBJ2-7; 14 nucleotides line up with TRBD2. Germline V gene lookup returns CDR1 GTSNPN and CDR2 SVGIG (reference sequence). J gave up 5 bases and V 3 bases, and 3 bases lay outside the gene matches. This CDR3 region has 14 residues. CDR3 protein: CAWSGTSGRDEQYF. CDR3 bases: TGTGCCTGGAGCGGGACTAGCGGGAGAGACGAGCAGTACTTC.

The chain is built from TRBV6-5 and TRBJ2-1, with D possibly being TRBD2 (6 bases). Germline-derived CDR1 and CDR2 are MNHEY and SVGAGI. Trimming took off 2 bases at V and 4 bases at J, with 6 bases between the two ends. The CDR3 spans 13 residues. The CDR3 loop reads CASSYGTYNEQFF. DNA for the CDR3: TGTGCCAGCAGTTACGGGACTTACAATGAGCAGTTCTTC.

V is TRBV11-2 and J is TRBJ2-4; 7 bases align to TRBD1. This CDR3 is built from 14 residues. Germline values: CDR1 SGHAT, CDR2 FQNNGV. The V gene end was trimmed by 4 bases and the J gene end by 6 bases; junction bases not matched to a gene: 6. CDR3 amino acids: CASSSTGSGNIQYF. The CDR3 DNA reads as TGTGCCAGCAGCTCGACAGGGAGTGGAAACATTCAGTACTTC.

The CDR3 protein is CASSQERTVLSGNEQFF. The CDR3 bases are TGTGCCAGCAGCCAAGAAAGAACGGTCTTATCGGGCAATGAGCAGTTCTTC. The chain couples TRBV4-2 to TRBJ2-1; D is unresolved. This CDR3 contains 17 residues. Germline CDR1 and CDR2: LGHNA and YNFKEQ. The V and J ends lost 0 bases and 6 bases respectively, with 18 bases between them.

The rearrangement uses TRBV28 and TRBJ2-5, with D possibly TRBD1 on 5 matching bases. This CDR3 is built from 15 residues. Germline CDR1 MDHEN, CDR2 SYDVKM. V was pared by 5 bases and J by 3 bases, with 16 bases between. Written as DNA, the CDR3 is TGTGCCAGCAGTCCATCAGGGTCCACTAAAGAGACCCAGTACTTC. Translating gives CASSPSGSTKETQYF.

This clone was counted only a few times. J is TRBJ2-5 and V is TRBV28; possibly TRBD1 for D (5 bases). V shed 5 bases and J shed 9 bases, with 28 bases lying between them. The CDR3 is 17 residues long. Germline CDR1 reads MDHEN; CDR2 reads SYDVKM. The DNA of the CDR3 is TGTGCCAGCAGTCCCAACAGAAGCAGGGATCCCGCTCTCTCCCAGTACTTC. The encoded protein is CASSPNRSRDPALSQYF.

This clone was recorded a few times. The V and J genes are TRBV18 and TRBJ2-1, with no clear D. Trimming cost V 3 bases and J 6 bases, with 6 bases left between them. Germline lookup yields CDR1 KGHSH and CDR2 LQKENI. The CDR3 sequence is 12 residues long. The CDR3 loop is CASSPVFNEQFF. The DNA for the CDR3 is TGTGCCAGCTCACCCGTATTCAATGAGCAGTTCTTC.

This clone was seen a handful of times. V gene TRBV6-5 combines with J gene TRBJ2-7; 7 nucleotides align to TRBD1. Germline V lookup: CDR1 MNHEY, CDR2 SVGAGI. CDR3 length: 13 residues. The ends lost 6 bases at V and 4 bases at J; junction bases unmatched: 6. The CDR3 bases are TGTGCCAGCAGGGGGACAGCGAGTTACGAGCAGTACTTC. Translation gives CASRGTASYEQYF.

This chain uses TRBV30 with TRBJ2-3; D may be TRBD2 (6 bases). The CDR3 is made up of 10 amino acids. Germline-derived CDR1 and CDR2 are GTSNPN and SVGIG (reference sequence). The CDR3 DNA is TGTGCGGAGGGGTTGGGTACGCAGTATTTT. Translating it yields CAEGLGTQYF. Full variable domain (missing parts from reference TRBV30 and TRBJ2-3): SQTIHQWPATLVQPVGSPLSLECTVEGTSNPNLYWYRQAAGRGLQLLFYSVGIGQISSEVPQNLSASRPQDRQFILSSKKLLLSDSGFYLCAEGLGTQYFGPGTRLTVL.

This clone showed up just a few times. The chain recombines TRBV11-3 with TRBJ2-7, with D possibly TRBD1 on 5 matching bases. The germline V and J ends were trimmed by 0 bases and 0 bases, with 6 bases remaining between them. The CDR3 has 14 amino acids. Germline CDR1 reads SGHNT; CDR2 reads YENEEA. The CDR3 here is CASSLDDSSYEQYF. The CDR3 region has the DNA TGTGCCAGCAGCTTAGATGACAGCTCCTACGAGCAGTACTTC.

A few counts support this clone. The chain employs TRBV2 and TRBJ1-2; tentative D call: TRBD1 (6 bases). Germline-derived CDR1 and CDR2 are SNHLY and FYNNEI. The CDR3 runs 14 residues. V lost 6 bases to trimming and J lost 4 bases, with 15 bases between them. As DNA, the CDR3 is TGTGCCAGCAGCGAGATCAGGGGCCCCTATGGCTACACCTTC. Translation: CASSEIRGPYGYTF.

CDR3 sequence: CASSPDNYEQYF. CDR3 sequence (DNA): TGCGCCAGCAGCCCTGACAACTACGAGCAGTACTTC. The chain combines TRBV4-1 with TRBJ2-7; D gene unclear. Deletions cut 4 bases from V and 3 bases from J, with 7 bases between. The CDR3 has 12 amino acids. CDR1 is MGHRA, CDR2 YSYEKL, per germline.

The chain has TRBV7-9 and TRBJ1-2; 9 bases match TRBD1. Germline CDR1 SEHNR, CDR2 FQNEAQ (reference sequence). V gave up 6 bases and J gave up 6 bases; unmatched junction bases: 5. The CDR3 contains 13 residues. CDR3 amino acids: CASRTGGVDGYTF. CDR3 in DNA: TGTGCCAGCAGGACAGGGGGAGTGGATGGCTACACCTTC.

This clone appeared a few times. Other DNA sequences in this sample translate to the same CDR3. J is TRBJ2-5 and V is TRBV7-2; D unclear. Germline V gene sequence: CDR1 SGHTA, CDR2 FQGNSA. There are 12 residues in the CDR3. Trimming shortened V by 5 bases and J by 4 bases, and 8 bases separated the two germline ends. CDR3 nucleotide sequence: TGTGCCAGCAGCGCTTGGAGAGAGACCCAGTACTTC. This codes for CASSAWRETQYF.

This chain joins TRBV4-3 and TRBJ1-5; D is possibly TRBD1 (6 bases). The CDR3 is 13 residues long. Trimming took off 3 bases at V and 8 bases at J, with 11 bases between the two ends. Germline V lookup: CDR1 LGHNA, CDR2 YSLEER. The CDR3, as DNA: TGCGCCAGCAGCCACCGCGGGGGCGAGCCCCAGCATTTT. Protein product: CASSHRGGEPQHF.

The table lists this clone with a few counts. For the CDR3, the DNA is TGCGCCAGCAGCCAGAGAGGGACAGGGTTAGGGACTGAAGCTTTCTTT. It codes for CASSQRGTGLGTEAFF. The chain couples TRBV4-3 to TRBJ1-1; 9 bases are a match to TRBD1. Unmatched junction bases numbered 10, after V lost 3 bases and J lost 5 bases. The CDR3 spans 16 residues. CDR1 and CDR2 (germline): LGHNA, YSLEER.

The V and J genes are TRBV7-3 and TRBJ2-7, with D tentatively TRBD1 (6 bases). Germline CDR1 SGHTA, CDR2 FQGTGA. V lost 5 bases and J lost 3, with 11 bases in between. The CDR3 runs 13 residues. CDR3 nucleotides: TGTGCCAGCAGCGCGGACAGTGGCTACGAGCAGTACTTC. Protein: CASSADSGYEQYF. Drawing the rest from reference TRBV7-3 and TRBJ2-7, the complete variable domain is GAGVSQTPSNKVTEKGKYVELRCDPISGHTALYWYRQSLGQGPEFLIYFQGTGAADDSGLPNDRFFAVRPEGSVSTLKIQRTERGDSAVYLCASSADSGYEQYFGPGTRLTVT.

This chain links TRBV28 with TRBJ2-7; possibly TRBD1 for D (6 bases). Per the germline V gene, CDR1 is MDHEN and CDR2 is SYDVKM. The ends were cut back, 3 bases at V and 2 bases at J, with 11 bases in the middle. This CDR3 region has 14 residues. This CDR3 is CASSLPQGPYEQYF. The CDR3 DNA follows: TGTGCCAGCAGTTTGCCACAGGGCCCCTACGAGCAGTACTTC. Full variable domain (missing parts from reference TRBV28 and TRBJ2-7): DVKVTQSSRYLVKRTGEKVFLECVQDMDHENMFWYRQDPGLGLRLIYFSYDVKMKEKGDIPEGYSVSREKKERFSLILESASTNQTSMYLCASSLPQGPYEQYFGPGTRLTVT.

V gene TRBV10-3 combines with J gene TRBJ2-2; TRBD2 aligns across 10 bases. CDR1 ENHRY and CDR2 SYGVKD come from the germline V gene. Trimming took 6 bases from V and 3 from J; bases not matched to a gene: 7. CDR3 size: 16 residues. The CDR3 loop reads CAIRGAGGYDTGELFF. Here the CDR3 DNA reads TGTGCCATCAGAGGAGCGGGAGGGTATGACACCGGGGAGCTGTTTTTT.